The TCR beta chain described here comes from a study of blood T cell repertoires in COVID-19. The protocol was immunoSEQ multiplex PCR, while the TCRdb copy is restricted to in-frame clones and leaves out a portion. This table holds 150,000 to 160,000 clones, 80% found once. Germline CDR1 is SGHDT and CDR2 is YYEEEE. The length of the CDR3 is 13 residues. With 5 bases clipped from V and 5 bases from J, the junction kept 6 bases outside the gene matches. The chain joins TRBV5-6 to TRBJ1-2; 7 nucleotides align to TRBD1. Sequenced sample: peripheral blood. This TCR was recovered from a man aged 55-75 years with acute or convalescent COVID-19. CDR3 sequence: CASSSRDSYGYTF. In DNA form, the CDR3 reads TGTGCCAGCAGTTCGAGGGACAGTTATGGCTACACCTTC.